Below are 15 T cell receptor beta chains sequenced from a single sample in a study of CXCR3-negative and CXCR3-positive naive CD8 T cells (dated 2019 in TCRdb). The sample was run on a NextSeq 550. The Human TCR Profiling Kit (MiLaboratory) was used to prepare UMI-labeled 5' RACE TRB cDNA libraries. Based on TCRdb reprocessing of the reads, there is one entry per CDR3 protein sequence, and DNA is missing. The sample's clone listing holds under 150,000 distinct CDR3 sequences. 0.41% of the sample is in the top ten clones. These receptors are not linked to any known antigen. The paper's findings and limits, for the study overall: Compared with CXCR3-negative naive cells, CXCR3-positive naive cells had TRB CDR3s with higher hydrophobicity (lower Kidera factor 4), lower energy, and higher strength and volume indices.

Sequences were obtained from naive CXCR3+ CD8+ T cells from blood. This sample's cell subset or site label indicates: CD45RO-CCR7+CD27+CD95- naive CD8+ T cells expressing CXCR3 (TNR3+). These receptors were collected from a human donor in good health. Some clones in this sample may be carry-over from other donors' samples.

The rearrangement links TRBV7-9 to TRBJ2-1. Germline V gene lookup returns CDR1 SEHNR and CDR2 FQNEAQ (reference sequence). The CDR3 has 13 amino acids. CDR3 protein: CASSKVAGNEQFF.

V is TRBV27 and J is TRBJ2-5; TCRdb's D call of TRBD2 is untestable without DNA. This CDR3 spans 15 amino acids. The germline gives CDR1 MNHEY, CDR2 SMNVEV (reference sequence). CDR3 region: CASSLGPAEQETQYF.

The chain combines TRBV11-2 with TRBJ2-7. The CDR3 runs to 14 residues. CDR1 SGHAT and CDR2 FQNNGV come from the germline V gene. The CDR3: CARSFRSESYEQYF.

The chain links TRBV21-1 to TRBJ2-1; TCRdb names TRBD2, which stays unverified in the absence of DNA. TRBV21-1 is a listed pseudogene. The CDR3 consists of 15 residues. The CDR3 region is CASSKVKREDNEQFF.

The chain recombines TRBV5-1 with TRBJ1-1. The CDR3 runs to 14 residues. Germline loops: CDR1 SGHRS, CDR2 YFSETQ. The CDR3 is CASSLARLNTEAFF.

This chain joins TRBV28 and TRBJ2-5; TCRdb designates TRBD1, a call that cannot be tested without DNA. The CDR3 has 15 amino acids. Germline CDR1 MDHEN, CDR2 SYDVKM. The CDR3 region is CASSLESTGGETQYF.

The rearrangement joins TRBV4-1 to TRBJ2-1; there is no DNA to check the TCRdb D call of TRBD2. The germline V gene has CDR1 MGHRA and CDR2 YSYEKL. There are 12 residues in the CDR3. The CDR3 loop reads CASSPEGTRPLF.

This chain uses TRBV9 with TRBJ2-3. Germline V gene lookup returns CDR1 SGDLS and CDR2 YYNGEE. CDR3 size: 15 residues. The CDR3 region is CASNRLVSSTDTQYF.

CDR3 in amino acids: CASSLSGAGSEQYF. This chain joins TRBV7-3 and TRBJ2-7; TCRdb proposes TRBD2, but this gene call is untestable without DNA. The CDR3 totals 14 residues. Germline V CDR1 and CDR2: SGHTA, FQGTGA.

The chain has TRBV2 and TRBJ1-1. There are 14 residues in the CDR3. Germline lookup yields CDR1 SNHLY and CDR2 FYNNEI. This CDR3 reads CASTGVDQNTEAFF.

The V gene is TRBV28, the J gene TRBJ2-1; TCRdb's D call of TRBD1 is untestable without DNA. Germline-derived CDR1 and CDR2 are MDHEN and SYDVKM. CDR3 length: 13 amino acids. CDR3 region: CASSFPRGGGQFF.

This chain connects TRBV4-1 to TRBJ2-7; TCRdb selects TRBD2, and the lack of DNA leaves this call unchecked. Germline CDR1 is MGHRA and CDR2 is YSYEKL. The CDR3 totals 14 residues. The CDR3 sequence: CASSLSGRAVEQYF.

The V and J genes are TRBV2 and TRBJ1-4; TCRdb's D call, TRBD1, is unchecked because there is no DNA. This CDR3 contains 16 residues. The germline gives CDR1 SNHLY, CDR2 FYNNEI. The CDR3 here is CASSEGGRGLYEKLFF.

The chain uses TRBV15 and TRBJ2-1; without DNA, the TCRdb call of TRBD2 cannot be checked. The germline CDR1 and CDR2 sequences are LNHNV and YYDKDF (reference sequence). The CDR3 runs to 17 residues. The CDR3 reads CATSSPPHRASYNEQFF.

The chain couples TRBV9 to TRBJ1-4; TCRdb proposes TRBD1, but this gene call is untestable without DNA. Germline V gene lookup returns CDR1 SGDLS and CDR2 YYNGEE. This CDR3 region has 16 residues. The CDR3 is CASSEPGQGINEKLFF.